Below, one TCR beta chain is given with its context. Antigen: not known. This sample is drawn from a study of OX40 agonist ivuxolimab in advanced cancers. Study-level points and caveats: Among the lowest peripheral clonal expansion occurred in 0.1-3.0 mg/kg partial responders. The study observed clonal expansion of CD4+ and CD8+ blood T cells by week 6 at 0.1 to 3.0 mg/kg.

V dropped 1 base and J dropped 8 bases, with 13 bases sitting between them. The V gene's germline CDR1 is SGHDN and CDR2 FVKESK. This CDR3 has 14 residues. Libraries were prepared by immunoSEQ multiplex PCR; TCRdb keeps only in-frame clonotypes and omits some of them. The profile covers about 120,000 clones, with 90% to 95% appearing a single time and roughly 0.15% taken by the ten largest. This chain joins TRBV14 and TRBJ2-3; D not resolved. The clonotype was recovered from an adult with an advanced solid tumor such as melanoma, head and neck, liver or kidney cancer. The specimen was CD4+ or CD8+ T cells sorted from blood, collected in a trial of the OX40 agonist ivuxolimab. The CDR3 spells CASSQVNSRGTQYF. The DNA of the CDR3 is TGTGCCAGCAGCCAAGTTAACAGCCGAGGTACGCAGTATTTT.